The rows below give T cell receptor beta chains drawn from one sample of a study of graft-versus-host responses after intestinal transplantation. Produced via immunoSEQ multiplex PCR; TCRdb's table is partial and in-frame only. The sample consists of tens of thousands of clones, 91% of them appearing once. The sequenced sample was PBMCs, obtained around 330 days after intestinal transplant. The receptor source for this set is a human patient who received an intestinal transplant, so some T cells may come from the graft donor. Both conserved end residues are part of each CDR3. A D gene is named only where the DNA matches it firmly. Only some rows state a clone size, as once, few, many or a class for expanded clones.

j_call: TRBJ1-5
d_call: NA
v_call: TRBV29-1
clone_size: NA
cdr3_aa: CSAGWGSNQPQHF
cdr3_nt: TGCAGCGCCGGGTGGGGTAGCAATCAGCCCCAGCATTTT

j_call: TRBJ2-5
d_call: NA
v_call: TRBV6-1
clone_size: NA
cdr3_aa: CATTNRGQGETQYF
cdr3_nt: TGTGCCACCACCAATCGGGGTCAGGGGGAGACCCAGTACTTC

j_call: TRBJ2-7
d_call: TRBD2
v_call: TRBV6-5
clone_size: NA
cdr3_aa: CASRKTSGSYEQYF
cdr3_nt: TGTGCCAGCAGGAAGACTAGCGGGAGCTACGAGCAGTACTTC

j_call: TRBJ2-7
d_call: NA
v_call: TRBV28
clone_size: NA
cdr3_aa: CASSPQTTNYEQYF
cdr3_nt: TGTGCCAGCAGTCCCCAAACTACGAACTACGAGCAGTACTTC

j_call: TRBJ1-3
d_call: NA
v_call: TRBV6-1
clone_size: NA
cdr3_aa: CASGGQYSNTIYLYF
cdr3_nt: TGTGCCAGCGGCGGACAGTATAGTAACACCATATATTTGTATTTT

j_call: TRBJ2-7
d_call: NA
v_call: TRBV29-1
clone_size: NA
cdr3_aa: CSVELPGLPYEQYF
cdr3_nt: TGCAGCGTTGAATTGCCAGGGCTCCCCTACGAGCAGTACTTC

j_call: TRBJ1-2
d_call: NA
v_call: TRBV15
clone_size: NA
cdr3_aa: CATSRDRIDGYTF
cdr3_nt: TGTGCCACCAGCAGAGACAGGATCGATGGCTACACCTTC

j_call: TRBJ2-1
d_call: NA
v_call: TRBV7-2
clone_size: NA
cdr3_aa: CASSLSHGVRWVDEQFF
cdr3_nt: TGTGCCAGCAGCTTAAGCCACGGGGTCCGTTGGGTCGATGAGCAGTTCTTC

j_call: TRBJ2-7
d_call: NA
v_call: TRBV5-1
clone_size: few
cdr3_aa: CARSLGGALYEQYF
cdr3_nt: TGCGCCCGCAGCTTGGGGGGGGCCCTCTACGAGCAGTACTTC

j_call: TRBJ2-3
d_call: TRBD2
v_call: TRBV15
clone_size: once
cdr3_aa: CATSSSGRLSTDTQYF
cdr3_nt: TGTGCCACCAGCAGTAGCGGGAGGCTCAGCACAGATACGCAGTATTTT

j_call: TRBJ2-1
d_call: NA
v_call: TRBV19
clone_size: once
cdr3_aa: CASSIPGTYNEQFF
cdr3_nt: TGTGCCAGTAGTATACCAGGGACCTACAATGAGCAGTTCTTC

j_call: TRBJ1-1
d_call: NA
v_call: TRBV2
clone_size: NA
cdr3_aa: CASSAPRILNAEAFF
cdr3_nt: TGTGCCAGCAGTGCTCCCCGGATCTTGAACGCTGAAGCTTTCTTT

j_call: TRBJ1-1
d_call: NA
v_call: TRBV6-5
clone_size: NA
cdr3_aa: CASSYGRNTEAFF
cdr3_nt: TGTGCCAGCAGTTACGGCCGGAACACTGAAGCTTTCTTT

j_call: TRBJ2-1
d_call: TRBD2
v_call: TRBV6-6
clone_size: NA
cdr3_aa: CASSYGTSGGYEQFF
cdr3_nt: TGTGCCAGCAGTTACGGTACTAGCGGGGGGTATGAGCAGTTCTTC

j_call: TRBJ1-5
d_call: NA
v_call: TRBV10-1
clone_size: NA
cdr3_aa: CASTQESDYQPQHF
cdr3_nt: TGCGCCAGCACTCAGGAATCGGATTATCAGCCCCAGCATTTT

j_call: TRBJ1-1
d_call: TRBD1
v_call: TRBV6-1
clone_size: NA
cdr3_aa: CASSPRGGTEAFF
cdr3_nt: TGTGCCAGCAGCCCCAGGGGGGGCACTGAAGCTTTCTTT

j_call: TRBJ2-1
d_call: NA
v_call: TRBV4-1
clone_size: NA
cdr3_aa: CASSQEVRPTYNEQFF
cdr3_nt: TGCGCCAGCAGCCAAGAAGTCAGGCCCACCTACAATGAGCAGTTCTTC

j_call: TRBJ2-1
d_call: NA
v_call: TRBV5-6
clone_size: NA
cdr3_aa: CASSLPGTVYNEQFF
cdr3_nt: TGTGCCAGCAGCTTACCCGGGACGGTCTACAATGAGCAGTTCTTC

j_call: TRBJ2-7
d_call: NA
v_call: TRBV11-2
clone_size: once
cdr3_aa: CASSLSSGSYEQYF
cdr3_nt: TGTGCCAGCAGCTTAAGTTCGGGTTCCTACGAGCAGTACTTC

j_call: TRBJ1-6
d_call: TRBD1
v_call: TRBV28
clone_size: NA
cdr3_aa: CASRDRSSYNSPLHF
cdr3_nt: TGTGCCAGCCGGGACAGGAGCTCCTATAATTCACCCCTCCACTTT

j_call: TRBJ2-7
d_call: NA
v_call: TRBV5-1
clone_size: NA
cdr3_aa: CASSLKGLQGFEQYF
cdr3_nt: TGCGCCAGCAGCTTAAAAGGTCTACAGGGATTCGAGCAGTACTTC

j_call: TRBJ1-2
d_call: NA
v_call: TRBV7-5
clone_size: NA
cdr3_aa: CVRRPHPTKQIPVETAYGYTF
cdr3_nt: TGTGTCAGAAGACCGCACCCTACGAAGCAGATACCAGTTGAAACCGCCTATGGCTACACCTTC

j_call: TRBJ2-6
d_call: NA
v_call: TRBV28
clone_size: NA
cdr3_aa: CASKSAGNGANVLTF
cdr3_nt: TGTGCCAGCAAATCGGCGGGGAACGGGGCCAACGTCCTGACTTTC

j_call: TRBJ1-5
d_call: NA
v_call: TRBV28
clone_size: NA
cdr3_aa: CASSLGGGSNQPQHF
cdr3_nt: TGTGCCAGCAGTTTAGGCGGTGGTAGCAATCAGCCCCAGCATTTT

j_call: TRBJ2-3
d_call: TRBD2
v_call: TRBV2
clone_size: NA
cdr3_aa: CASRAGRAITDTQYF
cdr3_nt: TGTGCCAGCAGAGCTGGGAGGGCTATCACAGATACGCAGTATTTT

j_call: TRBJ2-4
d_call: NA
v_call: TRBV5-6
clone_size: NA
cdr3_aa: CASSQRGSQILAKNIQYF
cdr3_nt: TGTGCCAGCAGTCAGAGGGGCAGCCAGATTCTAGCCAAAAACATTCAGTACTTC

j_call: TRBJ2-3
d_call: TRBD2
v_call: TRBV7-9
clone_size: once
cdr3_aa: CASSLGSLLAGAGDTQYF
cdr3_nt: TGTGCCAGCAGCTTAGGCTCTCTACTAGCGGGAGCTGGAGATACGCAGTATTTT

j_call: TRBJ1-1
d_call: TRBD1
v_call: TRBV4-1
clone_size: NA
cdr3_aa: CASSQGTGDTEAFF
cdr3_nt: TGCGCCAGCAGCCAAGGTACAGGGGACACTGAAGCTTTCTTT

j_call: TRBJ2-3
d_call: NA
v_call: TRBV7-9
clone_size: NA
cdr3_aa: CASSLDRSTDTQYF
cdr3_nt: TGTGCCAGCAGCTTAGACAGGAGCACAGATACGCAGTATTTT

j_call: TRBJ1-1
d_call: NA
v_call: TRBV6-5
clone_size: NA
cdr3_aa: CASSFQGIGGNTEAFF
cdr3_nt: TGTGCCAGCAGTTTCCAGGGGATCGGGGGGAACACTGAAGCTTTCTTT

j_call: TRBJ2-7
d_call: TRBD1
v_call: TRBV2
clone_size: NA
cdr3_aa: CASSAGQSYEQYF
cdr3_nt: TGTGCCAGCAGTGCGGGACAGTCCTACGAGCAGTACTTC

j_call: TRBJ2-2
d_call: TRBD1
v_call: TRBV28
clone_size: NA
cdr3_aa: CASSRPGGSGELFF
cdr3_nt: TGTGCCAGCAGTCGGCCAGGGGGCTCCGGGGAGCTGTTTTTT

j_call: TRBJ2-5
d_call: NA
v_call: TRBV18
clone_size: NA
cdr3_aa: CASSPGVQETQYF
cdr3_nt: TGTGCCAGCTCACCAGGAGTCCAAGAGACCCAGTACTTC

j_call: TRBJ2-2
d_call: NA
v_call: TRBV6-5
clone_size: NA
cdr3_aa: CASRYLGHTGELFF
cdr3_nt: TGTGCCAGCAGATACTTAGGGCACACCGGGGAGCTGTTTTTT

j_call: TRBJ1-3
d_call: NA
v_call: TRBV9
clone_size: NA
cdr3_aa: CASSVEAGRNTIYF
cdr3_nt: TGTGCCAGCAGCGTAGAGGCAGGCCGAAACACCATATATTTT

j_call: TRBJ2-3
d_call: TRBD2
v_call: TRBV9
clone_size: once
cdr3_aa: CASSGTSGSTDTQYF
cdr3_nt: TGTGCCAGCAGCGGGACTAGCGGGAGCACAGATACGCAGTATTTT

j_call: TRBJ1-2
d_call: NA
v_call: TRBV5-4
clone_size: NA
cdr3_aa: CASSARGGTGYGYTF
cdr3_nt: TGTGCCAGCAGCGCCCGGGGTGGGACCGGCTATGGCTACACCTTC

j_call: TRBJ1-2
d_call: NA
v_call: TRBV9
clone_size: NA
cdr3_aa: CASSVDSKGRGYGYTF
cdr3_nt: TGTGCCAGCAGCGTAGATAGTAAGGGAAGGGGCTATGGCTACACCTTC

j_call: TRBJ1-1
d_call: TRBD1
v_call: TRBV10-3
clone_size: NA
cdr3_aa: CAISLGQGAEAFF
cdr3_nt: TGTGCCATCAGTCTCGGACAGGGGGCTGAAGCTTTCTTT

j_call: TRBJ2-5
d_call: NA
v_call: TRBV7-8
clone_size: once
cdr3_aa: CASSLQGRGETQYF
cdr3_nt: TGTGCCAGCAGCCTACAGGGGAGGGGAGAGACCCAGTACTTC

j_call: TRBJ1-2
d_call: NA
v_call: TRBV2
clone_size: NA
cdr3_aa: CASSGTASNYGYTF
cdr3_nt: TGTGCCAGCAGTGGGACAGCCTCTAACTATGGCTACACCTTC

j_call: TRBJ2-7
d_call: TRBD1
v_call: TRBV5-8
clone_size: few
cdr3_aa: CASSYGQGTYEQYF
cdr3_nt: TGTGCCAGCAGCTACGGACAGGGCACCTACGAGCAGTACTTC

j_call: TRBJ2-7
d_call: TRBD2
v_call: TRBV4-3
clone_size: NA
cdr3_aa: CASSQSGASLYEQYF
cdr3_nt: TGCGCCAGCAGCCAGAGCGGGGCGAGTTTGTACGAGCAGTACTTC

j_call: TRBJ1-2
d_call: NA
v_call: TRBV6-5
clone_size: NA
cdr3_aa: CASSYGTEDGYTF
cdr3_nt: TGTGCCAGCAGTTACGGGACGGAAGATGGCTACACCTTC

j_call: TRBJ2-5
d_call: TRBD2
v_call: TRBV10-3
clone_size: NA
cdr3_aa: CAIGDQAGDQETQYF
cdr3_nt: TGTGCCATCGGAGACCAAGCGGGGGACCAAGAGACCCAGTACTTC

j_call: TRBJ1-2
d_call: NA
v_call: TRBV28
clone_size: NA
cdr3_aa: CASSYRQVLSYGYTF
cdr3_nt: TGTGCCAGCAGTTACCGACAGGTCCTCTCCTATGGCTACACCTTC